This TCR beta chain is from a study of blood T cell repertoires in COVID-19. Study as a whole: The origin of the acute and convalescent COVID-19 samples was the United States, Italy and Spain. Sources were T cells, B-cell-depleted T cells, or PBMCs; the material itself was cDNA or gDNA.

Authors' processing steps: Estimation of nucleated cell counts was performed using reference gene primer amplification. TCRdb's copy holds only in-frame clones and misses some; the assay was immunoSEQ multiplex PCR. V and J calls and clone size are those listed in that table; D and trimming were worked out from the DNA. The sample lists some 220,000 clones; 84% were seen once. V trimming: 1 base; J trimming: 5 bases; junction bases outside the gene matches: 5. Germline V gene sequence: CDR1 LGHDT, CDR2 YNNKEL (reference sequence). CDR3 length equals 15 residues. This clone was detected a few times. This receptor was identified in a man in his forties or fifties with acute or convalescent COVID-19. Source material: peripheral blood. The chain links TRBV3-1 (or the pseudogene TRBV3-2) to TRBJ2-7; 10 positions agree with TRBD1. The CDR3: CASSQGQGAIDEQYF. CDR3 DNA sequence: TGTGCCAGCAGCCAAGGACAGGGGGCTATAGACGAGCAGTACTTC.